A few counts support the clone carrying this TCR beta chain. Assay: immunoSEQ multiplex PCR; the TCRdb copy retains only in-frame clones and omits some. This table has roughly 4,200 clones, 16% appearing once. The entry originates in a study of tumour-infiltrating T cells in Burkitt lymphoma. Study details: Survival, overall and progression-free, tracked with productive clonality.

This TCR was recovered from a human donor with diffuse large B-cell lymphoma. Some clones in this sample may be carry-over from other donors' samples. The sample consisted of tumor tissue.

CDR3 nucleotide sequence: TGTGCCAGCAGTTACACCCGGGACCCCTACGAGCAGTACTTC. This codes for CASSYTRDPYEQYF. This rearrangement joins TRBV6-5 to TRBJ2-7, with D tentatively TRBD1 or TRBD2 (5 bases each). Trimming removed 2 bases at V and 2 bases at J, with 10 bases between. The CDR3 loop spans 14 amino acids. Germline loops: CDR1 MNHEY, CDR2 SVGAGI.